A selection of T cell receptor beta chains follows, all from one sample in a study of blood T cells in healthy people across ages. TCRdb passed the 5' RACE reads through MiXCR, listing each CDR3 protein once. Here the sample spans 1.5 million to 2 million distinct CDR3 sequences, roughly 52% being singletons. Specimen: blood. The receptors were gathered from a woman between 35 and 50 years old in good health. Each CDR3 is given with its conserved first and last residue.

j_call cdr3_length v_call cdr3_aa
TRBJ2-5 16 TRBV6-1 CASSEVPGTGSETQYF
TRBJ2-3 13 TRBV25-1 CASSDHATDTQYF
TRBJ2-7 14 TRBV6-5 CASSPGTLIGEQYF
TRBJ2-1 16 TRBV4-3 CASSQESWRGNNEQFF
- 21 TRBV2 CASSEALWGTGSSMAKNIQYF
TRBJ2-1 11 TRBV9 CASSAGTKQFF
TRBJ2-7 12 TRBV6-1 CASSERVHEQYF
TRBJ2-1 12 TRBV5-1 CASSATRSEQFF
TRBJ1-4 16 TRBV5-1 CASSLDGNDPNEKLFF
TRBJ1-6 14 TRBV4-3 CASSVSTGWSPLHF
TRBJ2-5 14 TRBV3-1 CASSQGGPEETQYF
TRBJ2-7 17 TRBV16 CASSQYWDRVVPYEQYF
TRBJ1-5 15 TRBV7-2 CASSLAGNSNQPQHF
TRBJ1-3 16 TRBV4-3 CASSQDRAGDGNTIYF
TRBJ1-2 19 TRBV9 CASSVATHRDRGRGRRYTF
TRBJ2-7 12 TRBV6-5 CASSSRDYEQYF
TRBJ2-1 12 TRBV27 CASSYPGAEQFF
TRBJ2-1 16 TRBV7-2 CASSHWDRGGYNEQFF
TRBJ2-5 16 TRBV29-1 CSVTIKQGAYGETQYF
TRBJ1-2 13 TRBV9 CASSTQGFYSYTF
TRBJ2-1 14 TRBV4-2 CASSQEGGEWEQFF
TRBJ2-5 15 TRBV5-1 CASSRRLRIQETQYF
TRBJ2-3 17 TRBV5-6 CASSRLAGGLPGGTQYF
TRBJ1-4 17 TRBV27 CASSLLPRAGEGEKLFF
TRBJ2-4 15 TRBV6-5 CASSYNTSAKNIQYF
TRBJ1-5 14 TRBV4-1 CASSPDSVGQPQHF
TRBJ1-2 13 TRBV12-3/TRBV12-4 CATHAQGDYGYTF
TRBJ2-3 17 TRBV21-1 CASSKRLRGGQTDTQYF
TRBJ1-2 14 TRBV4-2 CASSQDDPGRGYTF
TRBJ2-5 17 TRBV15 CATSRDSSGGNQETQYF
TRBJ2-1 13 TRBV27 CASATARYNEQFF
TRBJ1-5 12 TRBV6-2/TRBV6-3 CASSYPKQPQHF
- 16 TRBV20-1 CSAREHGQGAGETQYF
TRBJ2-5 13 TRBV20-1 CSARGGGRPWQYF
TRBJ1-2 15 TRBV4-1 CASSQGSRDNYGYTF
TRBJ1-2 16 TRBV7-9 CASSLGGDRYRYGYTF
TRBJ2-1 15 TRBV25-1 CASSEPRGAYNEQFF
TRBJ2-1 15 TRBV18 CASSPDRSVYNEQFF
TRBJ2-1 16 TRBV28 CASSFRIQGLYNEQFF
TRBJ1-1 13 TRBV20-1 CSARTGGNTEAFF
TRBJ2-3 13 TRBV6-6 CASISPDTDTQYF
- 17 TRBV6-2/TRBV6-3 CASSPRTSGGATYEQYF
TRBJ2-3 13 TRBV7-9 CASIPTSTDTQYF
TRBJ2-1 16 TRBV5-1 CASSPTTSGGANEQFF
TRBJ1-2 17 TRBV4-3 CASSQDFSSRAIYGYTF
TRBJ2-1 16 TRBV5-1 CASSLLWGKAYNEQFF
TRBJ2-3 16 TRBV4-3 CASSQELLPSTDTQYF
TRBJ2-5 17 TRBV20-1 CSARLDRTGGLMETQYF
TRBJ1-2 16 TRBV3-1 CASSPPRGKENYGYTF
TRBJ1-4 12 TRBV29-1 CSVGPGREKLFF
TRBJ1-4 17 TRBV28 CASVSLPGGTTNEKLFF
TRBJ2-7 16 TRBV3-1 CASSQVGGEASYEQYF
- 14 TRBV6-6 CASRTPGLQGEQYF
TRBJ2-5 15 TRBV14 CASSQVRGQTETQYF
TRBJ1-5 15 TRBV20-1 CSASLGQNSNQPQHF
TRBJ2-7 13 TRBV3-1 CASSQGGYNEQYF
TRBJ1-2 12 TRBV12-3/TRBV12-4 CASSLGTGRYTF
TRBJ2-3 16 TRBV7-2 CASSLVAGGPSDTRYF